Presented here are 14 T cell receptor beta chains from one specimen sequenced in a study of tumor-infiltrating lymphocytes in primary liver carcinoma. From about 19-30 mg of unsorted bulk tissue, DNA and RNA were co-extracted together. TCR beta cDNA was prepared out of approximately 470 ng total RNA by means of a constant-region primer. Libraries of TCR beta came from three nested multiplex PCR rounds with slightly modified ARM-PCR. Two initial PCR rounds of around 10 cycles each paired TRBV1-TRBV30 forward primers with a C-beta reverse primer. From the multiplex PCR reads, TCRdb called clonotypes with MiXCR, one entry per CDR3 protein. The sample contains 90,000 to 100,000 distinct CDR3 sequences, about three quarters of which appear only once. The sequenced material came from liver tumor tissue from sampling region 5. Noted subset: tumor region T5, tumor centre. The receptors were sampled from a woman aged 55 to 70 with primary liver carcinoma and hepatitis B virus infection.

In the case of this clonotype: A much larger clone differs by one base, so this may be a read error. The rearrangement joins TRBV6-6 to TRBJ2-1; 15 nucleotides line up with TRBD2. The CDR3 contains 17 residues. CDR1 is MNHNY and CDR2 is SVGAGI in the germline V gene (reference sequence). With V trimmed by 2 bases and J by 10 bases, 9 bases remained unmatched. The CDR3 bases are TGTGCCAGCAGTTACGGCTCCGAGGGACTAGCGGGAGGAGAGCAGTTCTTC. Translation: CASSYGSEGLAGGEQFF.

For this clonotype: The missing conserved phenylalanine or tryptophan at the end of this CDR3 makes a read error likely. This chain uses TRBV11-2 with TRBJ2-2; possibly TRBD2 for D (5 bases). Looked up from germline, CDR1 is SGHAT and CDR2 is FQNNGV. CDR3 length equals 13 residues. The CDR3 region has the DNA TGTGCCAACAGCTTAGATAGGACTGGGGAACTGTTTTAT. This sequence encodes CANSLDRTGELFY.

Concerning this clonotype: At one end the junction does not follow the germline gene, possibly because of a read error. The chain is built from TRBV19 and TRBJ2-1; 9 nucleotides agree with TRBD1. The CDR3 is 14 residues long. Per germline, CDR1 LNHDA and CDR2 SQIVND (reference sequence). The CDR3 loop is CVSRTDRGWGEQFF. The CDR3 DNA is TGTGTCAGTAGGACGGACAGGGGATGGGGTGAGCAGTTCTTC.

The chain employs TRBV7-9 and TRBJ2-7; D might be TRBD1 (5 bases). The V end lost 11 bases, the J end lost 4 bases, and 15 bases lay between the germline ends. Germline V CDR1 and CDR2: SEHNR, FQNEAQ (reference sequence). The CDR3 has 12 residues. CDR3 region: CADSSQGYEQYF. CDR3 DNA sequence: TGTGCCGACAGCTCGCAGGGTTACGAGCAGTACTTC.

The V call is TRBV11-2, the J call TRBJ2-7, with 8 bases lining up with TRBD2. V lost 2 bases and J lost 6; bases outside the gene matches: 24. CDR1 is SGHAT and CDR2 is FQNNGV in the germline V gene. CDR3 length equals 20 residues. In DNA form, the CDR3 reads TGTGCCAGCAGCTTAACTTGGGACATAACCCTAGCGGGCCTAGGATGCGAGCAGTACTTC. Its protein is CASSLTWDITLAGLGCEQYF.

Details on this clonotype: This clone may be a read error of a much larger clone one base away. The rearrangement joins TRBV28 to TRBJ1-6, with 7 bases identical to TRBD1. Germline CDR1 MDHEN, CDR2 SYDVKM. CDR3 length equals 12 residues. Unmatched junction bases numbered 7, after V lost 6 bases and J lost 14 bases. This CDR3 is CASRDRDTTLHF. The CDR3 DNA reads as TGTGCCAGCAGAGACAGGGACACAACCCTCCACTTT.

In this sample, this clonotype turned up many times. The V gene is TRBV29-1, the J gene TRBJ1-1; D is ambiguous. Germline V gene sequence: CDR1 SQVTM, CDR2 ANQGSEA. The V and J ends lost 6 bases and 0 bases respectively, with 14 bases between them. The CDR3 covers 14 residues. The DNA for the CDR3 is TGCAGCGTAGTGACCCACGTCATGAACACTGAAGCTTTCTTT. It yields the protein CSVVTHVMNTEAFF.

This clonotype was seen more than once but under ten times. A single base separates this from a much larger clone, so it may be a read error. CDR3 protein: CASSYSIKSDQPQHF. CDR3 coding DNA: TGTGCCAGCAGTTACTCGATAAAGAGCGATCAGCCCCAGCATTTT. This chain connects TRBV6-5 to TRBJ1-5; D remains ambiguous. CDR1 MNHEY and CDR2 SVGAGI come from the germline V gene. The V end lost 0 bases, the J end lost 5 bases, and 11 bases lay between the germline ends. The CDR3 totals 15 residues.

This CDR3 is CASSHSSTGNKQYF. The CDR3 DNA reads as TGTGCCAGCAGTCATAGCTCGACAGGGAATAAGCAGTACTTC. The chain recombines TRBV6-5 with TRBJ2-7; TRBD1 agrees at 7 bases. The V gene end was trimmed by 5 bases and the J gene end by 8 bases; junction bases not matched to a gene: 12. CDR1 and CDR2 (germline): MNHEY, SVGAGI. The CDR3 covers 14 residues.

V usage is TRBV28 and J usage is TRBJ1-5; D may be TRBD1 (5 bases). Germline CDR1 reads MDHEN; CDR2 reads SYDVKM. CDR3 length: 17 amino acids. Trimming removed 7 bases at V and 6 bases at J, with 25 bases between. The CDR3 sequence: CASTIGSPGRVGQPQHF. In DNA, the CDR3 is TGTGCCAGCACCATTGGGTCCCCGGGCAGGGTCGGTCAGCCCCAGCATTTT.

Turning to this clonotype: Given a much more abundant clone one base away, this may be a read error. The chain is built from TRBV5-6 and TRBJ2-2; 8 nucleotides line up with TRBD2. Germline CDR1 and CDR2: SGHDT and YYEEEE. There are 16 residues in the CDR3. Here the CDR3 reads CASSIYLTSGTGEPFF. The CDR3 DNA reads TGTGCCAGCAGCATCTACCTTACTAGCGGCACCGGGGAGCCGTTTTTT.

The chain recombines TRBV30 with TRBJ1-1, with D unclear. Trimming cost V 2 bases and J 0 bases, with 13 bases left between them. The V gene's germline CDR1 is GTSNPN and CDR2 SVGIG (reference sequence). The CDR3 loop spans 15 amino acids. CDR3 region: CAWSPPSAVNTEAFF. In DNA, the CDR3 is TGTGCCTGGAGTCCCCCCTCAGCAGTGAACACTGAAGCTTTCTTT.

There are many counts of this clonotype. This chain connects TRBV28 to TRBJ1-2; 7 bases are a match to TRBD1. The V segment lost 2 bases and the J segment 8 bases; nucleotides outside the gene matches: 8. Germline V gene data show CDR1 as MDHEN and CDR2 as SYDVKM. The CDR3 is made up of 14 amino acids. The CDR3 coding sequence is TGTGCCAGCAGTTTACCAGGGGGTACAAAGGGCTACACCTTC. Translated, it gives CASSLPGGTKGYTF.

Comments on this clonotype: Since the CDR3 does not end with the conserved phenylalanine or tryptophan, this likely comes from a read error. V usage is TRBV6-1 and J usage is TRBJ2-7, with D perhaps matching TRBD1 or TRBD2 (5 bases each). The CDR3 is 15 residues long. From germline, CDR1 is MNHNS and CDR2 SASEGT. The CDR3 protein is CASSLEGTGSYEQYL. The CDR3, as DNA: TGTGCCAGCAGTTTAGAAGGGACGGGCTCCTACGAACAGTACTTA.